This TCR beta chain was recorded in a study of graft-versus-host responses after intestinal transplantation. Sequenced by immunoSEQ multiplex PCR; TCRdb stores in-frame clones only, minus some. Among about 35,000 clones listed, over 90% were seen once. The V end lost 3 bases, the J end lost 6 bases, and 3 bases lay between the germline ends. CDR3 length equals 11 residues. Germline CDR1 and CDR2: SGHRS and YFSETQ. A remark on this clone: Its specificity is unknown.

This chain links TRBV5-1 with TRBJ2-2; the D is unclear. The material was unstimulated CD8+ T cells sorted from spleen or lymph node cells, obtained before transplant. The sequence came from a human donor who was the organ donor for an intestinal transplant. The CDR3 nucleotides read TGCGCCAGCAGCTGGGCCGGGGAGCTGTTTTTT. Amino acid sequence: CASSWAGELFF. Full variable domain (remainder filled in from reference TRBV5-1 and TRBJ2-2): KAGVTQTPRYLIKTRGQQVTLSCSPISGHRSVSWYQQTPGQGLQFLFEYFSETQRNKGNFPGRFSGRQFSNSRSEMNVSTLELGDSALYLCASSWAGELFFGEGSRLTVL.